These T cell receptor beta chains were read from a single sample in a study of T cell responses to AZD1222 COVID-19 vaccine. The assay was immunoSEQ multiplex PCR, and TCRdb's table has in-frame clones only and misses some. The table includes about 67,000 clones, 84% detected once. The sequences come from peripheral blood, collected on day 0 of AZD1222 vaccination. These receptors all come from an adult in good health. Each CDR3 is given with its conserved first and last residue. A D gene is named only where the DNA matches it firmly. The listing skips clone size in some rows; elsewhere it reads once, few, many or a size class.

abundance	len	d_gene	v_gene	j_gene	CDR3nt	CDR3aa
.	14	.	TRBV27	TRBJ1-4	TGTGCCAGCAGGGGGACGGGACTGCTTGAAAAACTGTTTTTT	CASRGTGLLEKLFF
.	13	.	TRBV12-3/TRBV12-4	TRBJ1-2	TGTGCCAGCAGTTTGTGGGGGGGGCATGGCTACACCTTC	CASSLWGGHGYTF
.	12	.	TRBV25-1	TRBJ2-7	TGTGCCAGCAGTCCCGGATCCTACGAGCAGTACTTC	CASSPGSYEQYF
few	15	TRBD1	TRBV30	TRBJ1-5	TGTGCCTGGAGCTACAGGGGGAGTAGCAATCAGCCCCAGCATTTT	CAWSYRGSSNQPQHF
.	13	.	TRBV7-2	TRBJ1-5	TGTGCCAGCAACGAGGGGGGCCGCCAGCCCCAGCATTTT	CASNEGGRQPQHF
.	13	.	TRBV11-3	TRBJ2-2	TGTGCCAGCAGCTTGAGGGATCCCGGGGAGCTGTTTTTT	CASSLRDPGELFF
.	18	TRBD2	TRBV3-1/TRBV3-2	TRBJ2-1	TGTGCCAGCACCCTTACCGGGACTAGCGGGAGAATTGGCAATGAGCAGTTCTTC	CASTLTGTSGRIGNEQFF
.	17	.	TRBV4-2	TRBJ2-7	TGTGCCAGCAGCCAAGATTATGATGGGGGTATCAGCTACGAGCAGTACTTC	CASSQDYDGGISYEQYF
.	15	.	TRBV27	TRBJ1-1	TGTGCCAGCAGTTTAACAGGCCCGCTGAACACTGAAGCTTTCTTT	CASSLTGPLNTEAFF
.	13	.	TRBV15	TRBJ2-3	TGTGCCACCAGCCCTGTAGCGGTAGATACGCAGTATTTT	CATSPVAVDTQYF
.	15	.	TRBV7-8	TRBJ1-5	TGTGCCAGCAGCACATATCGGTCGGAAAATCAGCCCCAGCATTTT	CASSTYRSENQPQHF
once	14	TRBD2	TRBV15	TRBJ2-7	TGTGCCACCAGCAGGGAGACTAGCGGGGGAGAGCAGTACTTC	CATSRETSGGEQYF
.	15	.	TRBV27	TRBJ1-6	TGTGCCAGCAGTGTTGCCCGGGAGGGGATCTCACCCCTCCACTTT	CASSVAREGISPLHF
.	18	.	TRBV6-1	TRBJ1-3	TGTGCCAGCAGTGAAGCGCTTTTGATGGCGGCATCTGGAAACACCATATATTTT	CASSEALLMAASGNTIYF
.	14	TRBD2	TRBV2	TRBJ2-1	TGTGCCAGCAGTCTAGCGGGAGGGTACAATGAGCAGTTCTTC	CASSLAGGYNEQFF
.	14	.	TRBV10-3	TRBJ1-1	TGTGCCATCAGTGAGTCCCCGGGGAGCCCTGAAGCTTTCTTT	CAISESPGSPEAFF
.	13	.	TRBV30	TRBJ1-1	TGTGCCTGGGGCAACCTGAGGATATCTGAAGCTTTCTTT	CAWGNLRISEAFF
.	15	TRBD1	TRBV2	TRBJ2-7	TGTGCCAGCAGTGAATTGAGACAGGGGGCTCACGAGCAGTACTTC	CASSELRQGAHEQYF
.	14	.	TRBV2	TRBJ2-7	TGTGCCAGCAGTACCGGGACATCACCCGACGAGCAGTACTTC	CASSTGTSPDEQYF
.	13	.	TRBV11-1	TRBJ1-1	TGTGCCAGCAGCACCATCTGGAACACTGAAGCTTTCTTT	CASSTIWNTEAFF
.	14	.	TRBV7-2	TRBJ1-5	TGTGCCAGCAGCTTAGACAGGGTTGATCAGCCCCAGCATTTT	CASSLDRVDQPQHF
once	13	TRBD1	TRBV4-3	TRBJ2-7	TGCGCCAGCAGCCAAGGACAGGGCCACGAGCAGTACTTC	CASSQGQGHEQYF
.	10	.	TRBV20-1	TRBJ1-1	TGCAGTGCTAGTGTCCTGGAAGCTTTCTTT	CSASVLEAFF
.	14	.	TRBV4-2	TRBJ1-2	TGTGCCAGCAGCAGGGAGGGGTTAAGCCGCGAGTTGGACTTC	CASSREGLSRELDF
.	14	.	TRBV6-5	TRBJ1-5	TGTGCCAGCAGGTTGACAGAGACAAATCAGCCCCAGCATTTT	CASRLTETNQPQHF
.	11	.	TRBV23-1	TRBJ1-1	TGCGCCAGCGCCCAGAACACTGAAGCTTTCTTT	CASAQNTEAFF
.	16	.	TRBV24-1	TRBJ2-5	TGTGCCACCAGTGAGACGTTAGCGCCCCGCCAAGAGACCCAGTACTTC	CATSETLAPRQETQYF
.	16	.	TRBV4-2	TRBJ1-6	TGTGCCAGCAGCCAAGCGTGGGATACGGGTAATTCACCCCTCCACTTT	CASSQAWDTGNSPLHF
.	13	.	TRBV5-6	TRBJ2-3	TGTGCCAGCAGCGTGACAGTCACAGATACGCAGTATTTT	CASSVTVTDTQYF
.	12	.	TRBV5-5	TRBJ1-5	TGTGCCAGCAGCCCTTTAGGTCAGCCCCAGCATTTT	CASSPLGQPQHF
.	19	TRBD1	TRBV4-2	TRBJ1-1	TGTGCCAGCAGCCAAGATCCACAGGGGTTGTACTGGGGGAACACTGAAGCTTTCTTT	CASSQDPQGLYWGNTEAFF
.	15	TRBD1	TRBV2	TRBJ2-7	TGTGCCAGCAGTGAAACAGGGGGCTCCTCCTACGAGCAGTACTTC	CASSETGGSSYEQYF
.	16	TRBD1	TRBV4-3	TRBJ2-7	TGCGCCAGCAGCCAAGACGGACAGGGGGCCTCCTACGAGCAGTACTTC	CASSQDGQGASYEQYF
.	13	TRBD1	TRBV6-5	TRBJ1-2	TGTGCCAGCATCGGGGACAGGGGCTATGGCTACACCTTC	CASIGDRGYGYTF
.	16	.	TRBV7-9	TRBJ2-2	TGTGCCAGCAGCTTGGTGAGGGGCCTAGGCACCGGGGAGCTGTTTTTT	CASSLVRGLGTGELFF
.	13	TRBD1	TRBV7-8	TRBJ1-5	TGTGCCAGCAGCCGGGACAGGGATCAGCCCCAGCATTTT	CASSRDRDQPQHF
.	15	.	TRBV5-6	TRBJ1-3	TGTGCCAGCAGCTTGTCATGGGGCTCTGGAAACACCATATATTTT	CASSLSWGSGNTIYF
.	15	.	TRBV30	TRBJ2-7	TGTGCCTGGAGAGGGTGGTTTAGCGGCTCCTACGAGCAGTACTTC	CAWRGWFSGSYEQYF
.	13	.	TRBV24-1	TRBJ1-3	TGTGCCACCAGCCGGGGGTCCGGAAACACCATATATTTT	CATSRGSGNTIYF
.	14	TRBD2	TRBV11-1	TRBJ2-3	TGTGCCAGCAGCGAAGCCTCGGGAGGCGGGAGGGGGTATTTT	CASSEASGGGRGYF
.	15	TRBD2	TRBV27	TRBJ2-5	TGTGCCAGCAGTCCGTATACCGGGACTAGCATTGCCCAGTACTTC	CASSPYTGTSIAQYF
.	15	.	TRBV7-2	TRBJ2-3	TGTGCCAGCAGTCTTACCGGGAATCAGTTGGATACGCAGTATTTT	CASSLTGNQLDTQYF
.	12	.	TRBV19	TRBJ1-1	TGTGCCAGTAGTCGGGGGGTGGCTGAAGCTTTCTTT	CASSRGVAEAFF
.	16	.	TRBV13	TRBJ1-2	TGTGCCAGCAGCTTACATTCCCGGGGATTAAGCTATGGCTACACCTTC	CASSLHSRGLSYGYTF
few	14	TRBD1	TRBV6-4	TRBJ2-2	TGTGCCAGCAGCGGGACAGGGGGGACCGGGGAGCTGTTTTTT	CASSGTGGTGELFF
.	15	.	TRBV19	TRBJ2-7	TGTGCCAGTAGTCCTGTTGCGGGACCCCCCTACGAGCAGTACTTC	CASSPVAGPPYEQYF
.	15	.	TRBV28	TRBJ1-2	TGTGCCAGCAGAACCGGGACACCTGAGGACTATGGCTACACCTTC	CASRTGTPEDYGYTF
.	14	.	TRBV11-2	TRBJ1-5	TGTGCCAGCAGTCCTAAAGGGGGGAATCAGCCCCAGCATTTT	CASSPKGGNQPQHF
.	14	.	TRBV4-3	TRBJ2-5	TGCGCCAGCAGCCAAGGCTTAGCGCGTGAGACCCAGTACTTC	CASSQGLARETQYF
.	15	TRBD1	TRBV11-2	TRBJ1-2	TGTGCCAGCAGCGTCACAGGGGCTGGGACAGATGGCTACACCTTC	CASSVTGAGTDGYTF
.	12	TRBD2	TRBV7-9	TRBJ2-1	TGTGCCAGCAGCTTAGTAGCGGGGTACGAGTTCTTC	CASSLVAGYEFF